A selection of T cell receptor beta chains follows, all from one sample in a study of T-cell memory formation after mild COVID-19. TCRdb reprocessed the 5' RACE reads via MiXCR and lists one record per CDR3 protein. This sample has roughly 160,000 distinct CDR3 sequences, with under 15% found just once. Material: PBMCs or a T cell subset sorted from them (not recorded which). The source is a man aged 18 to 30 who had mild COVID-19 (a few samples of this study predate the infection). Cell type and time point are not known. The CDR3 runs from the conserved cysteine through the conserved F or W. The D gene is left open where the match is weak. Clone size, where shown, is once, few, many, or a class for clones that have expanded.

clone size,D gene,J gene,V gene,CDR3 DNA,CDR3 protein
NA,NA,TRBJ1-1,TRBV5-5,TGTGCCAGCAGCTGGATACCGGGTGAAGCTTTCTTT,CASSWIPGEAFF
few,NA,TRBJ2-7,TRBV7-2,TGTGCCAGCAGCTTACGGGGAAACGAGCAGTACTTC,CASSLRGNEQYF
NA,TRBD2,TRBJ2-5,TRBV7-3,TGTGCCAGCAGCCGAGCGGACGGGGGGGAGACCCAGTACTTC,CASSRADGGETQYF
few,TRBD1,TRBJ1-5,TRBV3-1,TGTGCCAGCAGCTCACAGGGGGCGGGCCAGCCCCAGCATTTT,CASSSQGAGQPQHF
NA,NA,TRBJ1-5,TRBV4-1,TGCGCCAGCAGCCAAGATGGGGCAAGGCCCCAGCATTTT,CASSQDGARPQHF
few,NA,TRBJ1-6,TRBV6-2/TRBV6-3,TGTGCCAGCAGTTACTCTGGGAGGCGGACTAGCTCCTATAATTCACCCCTCCACTTT,CASSYSGRRTSSYNSPLHF
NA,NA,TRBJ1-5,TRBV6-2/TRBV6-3,TGTGCCAGCAGTCCTCAGGGAAGGCATCAGCCCCAGCATTTT,CASSPQGRHQPQHF
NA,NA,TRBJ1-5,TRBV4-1,TGCGCCAGCAGCCAAGTCGGTGGGTATCAGCCCCAGCATTTT,CASSQVGGYQPQHF
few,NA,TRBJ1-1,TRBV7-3,TGTGCCAGCAGCCTAGATCCCCAGGTGGTTGAAGCTTTCTTT,CASSLDPQVVEAFF
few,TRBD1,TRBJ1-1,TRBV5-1,TGCGCCAGCAGCTCCGGGACAGGGTGGGACACTGAAGCTTTCTTT,CASSSGTGWDTEAFF
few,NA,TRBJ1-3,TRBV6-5,TGTGCCAGCAGTTACCTAGGGACTGGAAACACCATATATTTT,CASSYLGTGNTIYF
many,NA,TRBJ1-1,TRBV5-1,TGCGCCAGCAGCTCCCAGGGGTCCACTGAAGCTTTCTTT,CASSSQGSTEAFF
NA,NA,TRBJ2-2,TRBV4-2,TGTGCCAGCAGACGCGACGGAGAGAACACCGGGGAGCTGTTTTTT,CASRRDGENTGELFF
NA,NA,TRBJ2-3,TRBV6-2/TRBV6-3,TGTGCCAGCAGTAATGGACTGGACACAGATACGCAGTATTTT,CASSNGLDTDTQYF
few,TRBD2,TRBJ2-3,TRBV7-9,TGTGCCAGCAGCCCCTTAGCGGGGCCAAGCACAGATACGCAGTATTTT,CASSPLAGPSTDTQYF
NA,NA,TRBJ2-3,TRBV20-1,TGCAGTGCTATAGACCGAATATCCACAGATACGCAGTATTTT,CSAIDRISTDTQYF
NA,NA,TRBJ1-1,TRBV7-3,TGTGCCAGCAGCTTAGGGACGGGCGATCCTGAAGCTTTCTTT,CASSLGTGDPEAFF
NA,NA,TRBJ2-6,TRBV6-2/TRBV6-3,TGTGCCAGCAGTCGGGGGACCCACTCTGGGGCCAACGTCCTGACTTTC,CASSRGTHSGANVLTF
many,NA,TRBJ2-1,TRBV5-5,TGTGCCAGCAGCATCTGGGACATCCGGGATGAGCAGTTCTTC,CASSIWDIRDEQFF
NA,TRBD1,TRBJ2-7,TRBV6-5,TGTGCCAGCAGTTTACAGGGGGGCGTCGAGTACTACGAGCAGTACTTC,CASSLQGGVEYYEQYF
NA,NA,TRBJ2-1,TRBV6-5,TGTGCCAGCACCCGTTTCTACTCCTACAATGAGCAGTTCTTC,CASTRFYSYNEQFF
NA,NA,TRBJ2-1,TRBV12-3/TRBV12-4,TGTGCCAGCAGACGGACAGTCTACAATGAGCAGTTCTTC,CASRRTVYNEQFF
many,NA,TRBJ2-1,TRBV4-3,TGCGCCAGCAGCCAAGTACGGAATACCTACAATGAGCAGTTCTTC,CASSQVRNTYNEQFF
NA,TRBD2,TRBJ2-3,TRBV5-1,TGCGCCAGCAGCTACCTAGCGGGGGGAGATACGCAGTATTTT,CASSYLAGGDTQYF
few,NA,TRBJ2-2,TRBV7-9,TGTGCCAGCAGCTGGACTTCGGGCCTTTCGGTCCGGCTGTTTTTT,CASSWTSGLSVRLFF
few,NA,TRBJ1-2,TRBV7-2,TGTGCCAGCAGCTCCTCGGTGGGCATCAGCCATTATGGCTACACCTTC,CASSSSVGISHYGYTF
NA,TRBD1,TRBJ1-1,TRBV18,TGTGCCAGCTCAAGCAGGGGGGGCTGGGGCACTGAAGCTTTCTTT,CASSSRGGWGTEAFF
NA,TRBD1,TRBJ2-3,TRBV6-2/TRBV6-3,TGTGCCAGCAGCCACAGGGGGCGGGATACGCAGTATTTT,CASSHRGRDTQYF
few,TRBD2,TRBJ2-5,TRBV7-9,TGTGCCAGCAGCTTAGGACTAGCTTATGAGACCCAGTACTTC,CASSLGLAYETQYF
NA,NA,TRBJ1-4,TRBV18,TGTGCCAGCTCACCACCTTGGCCCGAGATTAATGAAAAACTGTTTTTT,CASSPPWPEINEKLFF
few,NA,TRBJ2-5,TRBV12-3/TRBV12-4,TGTGCCAGCAGTTTTACAGTAGTGGAGACCCAGTACTTC,CASSFTVVETQYF
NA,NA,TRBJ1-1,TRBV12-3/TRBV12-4,TGTGCCAGCAGTTTTGGCAGGGGAGTATCTGAAGCTTTCTTT,CASSFGRGVSEAFF
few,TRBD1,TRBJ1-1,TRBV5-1,TGCGCCAGCAATCGACAGGGGCATACGGACACTGAAGCTTTCTTT,CASNRQGHTDTEAFF
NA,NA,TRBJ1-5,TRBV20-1,TGCAGTGCTAGAGAGGGTCGAGGGATCGTCAGCAATCAGACCCAGCATTTT,CSAREGRGIVSNQTQHF
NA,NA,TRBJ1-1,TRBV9,TGTGCCAGCAGCCCCCGCCCGGCAGGGGCGAGTACTGAAGCTTTCTTT,CASSPRPAGASTEAFF
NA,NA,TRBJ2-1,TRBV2,TGTGCCAGCAGTGTAGTAGCTGAGCAGTTCTTC,CASSVVAEQFF
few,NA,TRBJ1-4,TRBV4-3,TGCGCCAGCAGCCAAGATTTTCGAGCCCGTGGGTGGGTTAATGAAAAACTGTTTTTT,CASSQDFRARGWVNEKLFF
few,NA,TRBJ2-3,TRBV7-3,TGTGCCAGCAGCGACAGCGGTTACACAGATACGCAGTATTTT,CASSDSGYTDTQYF